This T cell receptor (beta chain) was sequenced for a study of blood T cells in healthy people across ages. Study-level findings and limits: Among T cells, TCR beta diversity per million cells dropped roughly linearly as age rose. Calculation of diversity from one million T cells yielded estimates considered to be underestimates.

A word on this clonotype: Its specificity is unknown.

Germline values: CDR1 SGDLS, CDR2 YYNGEE. V was clipped by 2 bases and J by 0 bases; unmatched bases: 9. The CDR3 is made up of 17 amino acids. Using a J-beta primer mix together with a sample-barcoded 5' primer, a second PCR was run for about 6 to 11 cycles. Tags on each cDNA molecule came from a template-switch adaptor with 12 random nucleotides. TCRdb independently ran MiXCR on the 5' RACE reads; one entry per CDR3 protein. The table records 580,000 or so distinct CDR3 sequences, 40% to 55% of them present only once. Donors each provided roughly 9.6 milliliters of peripheral blood. Sequencing was carried out using blood. The receptor comes from an older man in good health. The chain has TRBV9 and TRBJ2-3, with 7 bases that match TRBD2. CDR3 sequence reads: CASSVVSGPTSTDTQYF. The CDR3, as DNA: TGTGCCAGCAGCGTCGTTAGCGGGCCCACTAGCACAGATACGCAGTATTTT.